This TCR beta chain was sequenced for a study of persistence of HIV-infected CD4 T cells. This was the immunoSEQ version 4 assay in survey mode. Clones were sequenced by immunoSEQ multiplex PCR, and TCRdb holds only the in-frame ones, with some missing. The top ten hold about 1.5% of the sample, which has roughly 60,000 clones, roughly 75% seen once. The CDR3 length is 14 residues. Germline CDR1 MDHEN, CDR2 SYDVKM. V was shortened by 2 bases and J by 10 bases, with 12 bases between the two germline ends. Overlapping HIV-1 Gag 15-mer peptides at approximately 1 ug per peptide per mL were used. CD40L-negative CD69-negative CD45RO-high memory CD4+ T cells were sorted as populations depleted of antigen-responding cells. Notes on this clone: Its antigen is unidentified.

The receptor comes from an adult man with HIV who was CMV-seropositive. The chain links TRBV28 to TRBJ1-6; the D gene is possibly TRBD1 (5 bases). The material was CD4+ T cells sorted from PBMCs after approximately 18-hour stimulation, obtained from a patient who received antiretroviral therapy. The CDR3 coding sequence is TGTGCCAGCAGTTTAGATCTCCAGGGCTCACCCCTCCACTTT. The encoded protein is CASSLDLQGSPLHF. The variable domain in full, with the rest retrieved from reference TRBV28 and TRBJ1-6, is DVKVTQSSRYLVKRTGEKVFLECVQDMDHENMFWYRQDPGLGLRLIYFSYDVKMKEKGDIPEGYSVSREKKERFSLILESASTNQTSMYLCASSLDLQGSPLHFGNGTRLTVT.